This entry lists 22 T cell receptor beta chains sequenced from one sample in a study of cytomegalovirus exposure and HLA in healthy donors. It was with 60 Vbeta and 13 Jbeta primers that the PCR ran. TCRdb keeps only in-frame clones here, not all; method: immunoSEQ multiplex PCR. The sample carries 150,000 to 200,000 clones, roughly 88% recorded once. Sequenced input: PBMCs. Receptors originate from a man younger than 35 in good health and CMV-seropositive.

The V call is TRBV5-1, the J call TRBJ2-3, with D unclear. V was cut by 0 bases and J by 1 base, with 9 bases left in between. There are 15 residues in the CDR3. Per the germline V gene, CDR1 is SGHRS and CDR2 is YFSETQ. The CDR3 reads CASSLAGYGTDTQYF. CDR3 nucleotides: TGCGCCAGCAGCTTGGCCGGTTACGGCACAGATACGCAGTATTTT. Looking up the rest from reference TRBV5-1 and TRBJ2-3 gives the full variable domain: KAGVTQTPRYLIKTRGQQVTLSCSPISGHRSVSWYQQTPGQGLQFLFEYFSETQRNKGNFPGRFSGRQFSNSRSEMNVSTLELGDSALYLCASSLAGYGTDTQYFGPGTRLTVL.

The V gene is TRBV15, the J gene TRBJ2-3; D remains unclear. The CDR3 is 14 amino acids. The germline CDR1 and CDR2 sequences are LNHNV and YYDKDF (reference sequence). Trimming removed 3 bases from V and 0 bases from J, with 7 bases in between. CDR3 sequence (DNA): TGTGCCACCAGCAGGGCACCTAGCACAGATACGCAGTATTTT. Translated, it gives CATSRAPSTDTQYF.

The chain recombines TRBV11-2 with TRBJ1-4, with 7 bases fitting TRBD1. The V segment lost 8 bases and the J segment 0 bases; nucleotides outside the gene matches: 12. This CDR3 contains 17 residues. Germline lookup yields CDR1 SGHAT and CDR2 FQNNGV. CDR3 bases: TGTGCCAGCCGACAGGGTAGGGGGGTTGCAACTAATGAAAAACTGTTTTTT. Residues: CASRQGRGVATNEKLFF.

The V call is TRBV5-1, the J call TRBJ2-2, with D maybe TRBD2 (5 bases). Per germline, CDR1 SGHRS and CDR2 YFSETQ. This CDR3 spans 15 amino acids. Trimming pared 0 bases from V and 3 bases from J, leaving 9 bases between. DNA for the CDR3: TGCGCCAGCAGCTTGGACCAGAGGGACACCGGGGAGCTGTTTTTT. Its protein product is CASSLDQRDTGELFF.

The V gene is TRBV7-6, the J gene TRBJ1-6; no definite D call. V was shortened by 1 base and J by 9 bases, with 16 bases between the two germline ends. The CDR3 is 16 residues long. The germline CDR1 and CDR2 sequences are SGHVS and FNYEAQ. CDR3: CASSLDPATAGSPLHF. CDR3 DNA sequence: TGTGCCAGCAGCTTAGACCCGGCGACCGCGGGTTCACCCCTCCACTTT.

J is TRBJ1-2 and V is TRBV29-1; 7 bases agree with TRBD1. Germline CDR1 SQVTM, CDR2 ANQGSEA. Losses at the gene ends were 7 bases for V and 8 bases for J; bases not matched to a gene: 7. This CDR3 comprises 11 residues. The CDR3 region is CSARQGDGYTF. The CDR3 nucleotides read TGCAGCGCCCGACAGGGTGACGGCTACACCTTC. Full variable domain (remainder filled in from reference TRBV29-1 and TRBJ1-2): SAVISQKPSRDICQRGTSLTIQCQVDSQVTMMFWYRQQPGQSLTLIATANQGSEATYESGFVIDKFPISRPNLTFSTLTVSNMSPEDSSIYLCSARQGDGYTFGSGTRLTVV.

Written as DNA, the CDR3 is TGTGCCAGCGGTATACGGAGTCATCAGCAGTTCTTC. Translating gives CASGIRSHQQFF. The rearrangement uses TRBV6-5 and TRBJ2-1; D ambiguous. Looked up from germline, CDR1 is MNHEY and CDR2 is SVGAGI. This CDR3 is 12 amino acids long. The germline V and J ends were trimmed by 8 bases and 11 bases, with 16 bases remaining between them.

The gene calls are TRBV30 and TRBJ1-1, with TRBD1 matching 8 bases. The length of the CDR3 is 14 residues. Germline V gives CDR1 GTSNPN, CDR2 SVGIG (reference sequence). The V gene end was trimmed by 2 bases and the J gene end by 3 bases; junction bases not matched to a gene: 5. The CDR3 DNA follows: TGTGCCTGGAGTAAACAGGGGGGATACACTGAAGCTTTCTTT. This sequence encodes CAWSKQGGYTEAFF.

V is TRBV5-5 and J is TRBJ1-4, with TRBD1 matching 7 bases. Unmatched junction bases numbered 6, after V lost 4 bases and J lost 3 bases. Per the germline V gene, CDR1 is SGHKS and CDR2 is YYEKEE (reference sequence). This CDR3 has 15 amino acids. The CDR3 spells CASSLTGASNEKLFF. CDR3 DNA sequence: TGTGCCAGCAGCCTTACAGGGGCGTCTAATGAAAAACTGTTTTTT.

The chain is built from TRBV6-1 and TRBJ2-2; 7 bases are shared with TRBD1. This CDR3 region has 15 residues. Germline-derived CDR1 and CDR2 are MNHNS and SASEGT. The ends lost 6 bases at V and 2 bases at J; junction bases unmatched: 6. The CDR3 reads CASRAGTVNTGELFF. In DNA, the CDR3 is TGTGCCAGCAGGGCCGGGACAGTCAACACCGGGGAGCTGTTTTTT.

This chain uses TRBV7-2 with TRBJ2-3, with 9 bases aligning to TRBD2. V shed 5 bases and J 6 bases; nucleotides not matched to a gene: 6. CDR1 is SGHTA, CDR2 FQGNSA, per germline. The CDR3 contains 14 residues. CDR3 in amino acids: CASSRGGGADTQYF. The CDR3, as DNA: TGTGCCAGCAGCCGGGGCGGGGGGGCGGATACGCAGTATTTT.

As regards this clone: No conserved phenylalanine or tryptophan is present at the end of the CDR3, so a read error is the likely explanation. The CDR3 DNA is TGTGCCAGCAGCGGGACAGGGATCTATGGCTACACCCTC. This translates into CASSGTGIYGYTL. The chain recombines TRBV7-2 with TRBJ1-2; 9 bases map to TRBD1. Germline assignment: CDR1 SGHTA and CDR2 FQGNSA. The CDR3 spans 13 residues. V lost 5 bases, J lost 4 bases, and 2 bases stayed unmatched.

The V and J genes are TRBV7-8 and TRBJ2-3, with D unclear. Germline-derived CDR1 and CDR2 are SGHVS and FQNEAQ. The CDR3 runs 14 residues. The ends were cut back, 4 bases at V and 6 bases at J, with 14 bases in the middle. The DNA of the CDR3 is TGTGCCAGCAGCTCCCGCACTTCCGGGGATACGCAGTATTTT. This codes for CASSSRTSGDTQYF.

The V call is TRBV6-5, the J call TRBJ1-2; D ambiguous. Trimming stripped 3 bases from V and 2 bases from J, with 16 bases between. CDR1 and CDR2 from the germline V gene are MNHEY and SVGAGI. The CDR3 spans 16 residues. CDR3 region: CASSYSGKDLNYGYTF. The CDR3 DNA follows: TGTGCCAGCAGTTATTCGGGGAAAGATTTAAACTATGGCTACACCTTC.

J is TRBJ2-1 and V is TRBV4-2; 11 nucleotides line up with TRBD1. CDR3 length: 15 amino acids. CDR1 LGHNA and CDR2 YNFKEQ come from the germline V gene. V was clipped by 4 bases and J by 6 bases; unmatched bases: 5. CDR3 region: CASSLDRGLGNEQFF. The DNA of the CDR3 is TGTGCCAGCAGCCTGGACAGGGGGCTCGGCAATGAGCAGTTCTTC.

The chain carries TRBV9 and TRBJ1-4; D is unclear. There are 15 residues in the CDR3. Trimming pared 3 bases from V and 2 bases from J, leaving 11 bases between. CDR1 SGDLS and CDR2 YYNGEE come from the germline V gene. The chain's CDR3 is CASSAAGTTNEKLFF. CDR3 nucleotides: TGTGCCAGCAGCGCGGCGGGTACCACTAATGAAAAACTGTTTTTT.

CDR3 region: CAIPNREFSGANVLTF. The CDR3, as DNA: TGTGCCATCCCTAACAGGGAGTTCTCTGGGGCCAACGTCCTGACTTTC. The V gene is TRBV10-3, the J gene TRBJ2-6; tentatively, D is TRBD1 (6 bases). The germline V gene encodes CDR1 ENHRY and CDR2 SYGVKD. This CDR3 is 16 amino acids long. Between the trimmed V and J ends, which lost 8 bases and 0 bases, there was a span of 14 bases.

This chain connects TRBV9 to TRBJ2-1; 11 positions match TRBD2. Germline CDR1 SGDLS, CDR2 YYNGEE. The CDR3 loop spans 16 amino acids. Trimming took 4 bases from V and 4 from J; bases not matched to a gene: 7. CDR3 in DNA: TGTGCCAGCAGCCCTGGGCCTAGCGGGGGGTACAATGAGCAGTTCTTC. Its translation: CASSPGPSGGYNEQFF.

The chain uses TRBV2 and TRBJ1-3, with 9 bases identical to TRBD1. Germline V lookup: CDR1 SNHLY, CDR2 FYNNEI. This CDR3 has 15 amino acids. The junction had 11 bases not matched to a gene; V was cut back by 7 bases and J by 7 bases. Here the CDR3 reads CASKTGTGKWNTIYF. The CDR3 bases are TGTGCCAGCAAGACGGGGACAGGGAAGTGGAACACCATATATTTT.

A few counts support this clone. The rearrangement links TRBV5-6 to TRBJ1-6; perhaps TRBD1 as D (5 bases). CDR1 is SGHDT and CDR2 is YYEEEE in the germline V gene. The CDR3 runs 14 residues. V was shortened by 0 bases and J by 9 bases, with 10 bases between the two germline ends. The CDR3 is CASSLEQAGSPLHF. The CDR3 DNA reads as TGTGCCAGCAGCTTGGAACAGGCCGGTTCACCCCTCCACTTT.

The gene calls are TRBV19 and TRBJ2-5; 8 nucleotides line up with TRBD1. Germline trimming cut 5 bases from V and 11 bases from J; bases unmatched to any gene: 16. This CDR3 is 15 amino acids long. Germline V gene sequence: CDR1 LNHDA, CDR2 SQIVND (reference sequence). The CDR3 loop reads CASSLRTGRLVEQYF. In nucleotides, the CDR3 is TGTGCCAGTAGTCTTCGGACAGGGAGATTGGTGGAGCAGTACTTC.

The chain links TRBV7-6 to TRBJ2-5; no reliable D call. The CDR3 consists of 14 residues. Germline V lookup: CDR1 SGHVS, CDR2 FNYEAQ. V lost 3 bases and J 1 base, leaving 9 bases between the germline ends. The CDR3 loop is CASSFTNSQETQYF. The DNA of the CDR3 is TGTGCCAGCAGCTTTACGAACTCCCAAGAGACCCAGTACTTC. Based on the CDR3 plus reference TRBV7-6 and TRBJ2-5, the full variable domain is GAGVSQSPRYKVTKRGQDVALRCDPISGHVSLYWYRQALGQGPEFLTYFNYEAQQDKSGLPNDRFSAERPEGSISTLTIQRTEQRDSAMYRCASSFTNSQETQYFGPGTRLLVL.